The 15 T cell receptor beta chains presented below share a single source sample, sequenced in a study of OX40 agonist ivuxolimab in advanced cancers. This table comes from immunoSEQ multiplex PCR, and its TCRdb copy is limited to in-frame clones, with some not included. The sample records roughly 30,000 clones, approximately 86% being singletons. The input for sequencing was CD4+ or CD8+ T cells sorted from blood, taken in a trial of the OX40 agonist ivuxolimab. The source is an adult with an advanced solid tumor such as melanoma, head and neck, liver or kidney cancer.

The genes are TRBV6-4 and TRBJ1-6; possible D gene TRBD1, 6 bases. This CDR3 has 16 amino acids. Trimming left V 9 bases short and J 0 bases short, with 15 bases between. Germline V gene data show CDR1 as MRHNA and CDR2 as SNTAGT. The CDR3 reads CASKSSGVSYNSPLHF. The CDR3 region has the DNA TGTGCCAGTAAAAGTTCAGGGGTCTCCTATAATTCACCCCTCCACTTT.

The rearrangement links TRBV13 to TRBJ2-1; tentatively, D is TRBD1 (6 bases). Trimming stripped 5 bases from V and 2 bases from J, with 10 bases between. Germline CDR1 reads PRHDT; CDR2 reads FYEKMQ (reference sequence). The CDR3 length is 14 residues. CDR3 nucleotide sequence: TGTGCCAGCAGCCCCCGGGACACCTACAATGAGCAGTTCTTC. The encoded protein is CASSPRDTYNEQFF.

This clone is classed as medium-sized. J is TRBJ2-1 and V is TRBV14, with D unresolved. The V gene's germline CDR1 is SGHDN and CDR2 FVKESK. CDR3 size: 16 residues. V lost 0 bases and J lost 3, with 12 bases in between. This chain's CDR3 is CASSQEAPKYYNEQFF. DNA for the CDR3: TGTGCCAGCAGCCAAGAAGCCCCCAAGTACTACAATGAGCAGTTCTTC.

The chain has TRBV5-1 and TRBJ2-3; 9 positions agree with TRBD2. The trim removed 1 base at V and 2 bases at J, leaving 5 bases unmatched. CDR3 length: 16 residues. CDR1 SGHRS and CDR2 YFSETQ come from the germline V gene. CDR3 nucleotide sequence: TGCGCCAGCAGCTTGTATAGCGGGGGCCCCACAGATACGCAGTATTTT. Protein: CASSLYSGGPTDTQYF.

This chain links TRBV6-1 with TRBJ1-5; a possible D gene is TRBD1 (5 bases). The V end was cut by 3 bases, the J end by 4 bases, with 10 bases between. The CDR3 is 14 amino acids. The germline CDR1 and CDR2 sequences are MNHNS and SASEGT. The CDR3 nucleotides read TGTGCCAGCAGTGATTTGGGGGGAAATCAGCCCCAGCATTTT. This encodes CASSDLGGNQPQHF.

The chain recombines TRBV28 with TRBJ2-7; D gene unclear. V lost 8 bases to trimming and J lost 3 bases, with 11 bases between them. Germline V gene sequence: CDR1 MDHEN, CDR2 SYDVKM. The CDR3 runs 12 residues. The CDR3 region has the DNA TGTGCCAGCTCGACGCTCCTCTACGAGCAGTACTTC. This codes for CASSTLLYEQYF.

This clone was detected a few times. This sequence joins TRBV5-6 and TRBJ1-5; D unresolved. The CDR3 length is 12 residues. In germline, CDR1 is SGHDT, CDR2 YYEEEE. Trimming removed 3 bases at V and 8 bases at J, with 9 bases between. The CDR3 here is CASSSALEPQHF. The CDR3 bases are TGTGCCAGCAGCTCCGCCCTGGAGCCCCAGCATTTT.

This clone came up once. The chain has TRBV5-6 and TRBJ2-2; D is ambiguous. CDR3 length equals 14 residues. Per the germline V gene, CDR1 is SGHDT and CDR2 is YYEEEE. Trimming left V 0 bases short and J 6 bases short, with 9 bases between. CDR3 DNA sequence: TGTGCCAGCAGCTTGGTCAGTATCCCCGGGGAGCTGTTTTTT. It is translated as CASSLVSIPGELFF.

The chain is built from TRBV11-1 and TRBJ2-5; D remains ambiguous. The CDR3 loop spans 13 amino acids. V shed 1 base and J shed 3 bases, with 6 bases lying between them. Germline lookup yields CDR1 SGHAT and CDR2 FQDESV (reference sequence). The CDR3 loop is CASSLDDEETQYF. Written as DNA, the CDR3 is TGTGCCAGCAGCTTAGACGACGAAGAGACCCAGTACTTC.

The chain recombines TRBV2 with TRBJ2-5; a possible D gene is TRBD2 (5 bases). V shed 9 bases and J shed 2 bases, with 19 bases lying between them. Germline CDR1 is SNHLY and CDR2 is FYNNEI. The CDR3 has 15 amino acids. CDR3 coding DNA: TGTGCCAGTCAAGCGGCGTGGCTAGCTCAAGAGACCCAGTACTTC. As protein: CASQAAWLAQETQYF.

The chain links TRBV5-6 to TRBJ2-1; D is possibly TRBD2 (5 bases). V was cut by 4 bases and J by 4 bases, with 9 bases left in between. The length of the CDR3 is 13 residues. Looked up from germline, CDR1 is SGHDT and CDR2 is YYEEEE. CDR3 amino acids: CASSMAGYNEQFF. The CDR3 region has the DNA TGTGCCAGCAGCATGGCGGGTTACAATGAGCAGTTCTTC. The full variable domain, rest sourced from reference TRBV5-6 and TRBJ2-1, is DAGVTQSPTHLIKTRGQQVTLRCSPKSGHDTVSWYQQALGQGPQFIFQYYEEEERQRGNFPDRFSGHQFPNYSSELNVNALLLGDSALYLCASSMAGYNEQFFGPGTRLTVL.

This clone was picked up one time. The chain recombines TRBV19 with TRBJ1-1, with TRBD1 as a possible D gene (6 bases). The CDR3 totals 15 residues. Germline V gene sequence: CDR1 LNHDA, CDR2 SQIVND (reference sequence). V lost 4 bases and J 2 bases, leaving 14 bases between the germline ends. This CDR3 reads CASSTSWGGNTEAFF. CDR3 bases: TGTGCCAGTAGTACCTCGTGGGGGGGCAACACTGAAGCTTTCTTT.

The chain is built from TRBV7-9 and TRBJ1-1, with D maybe TRBD1 (5 bases). Trimming took 3 bases from V and 0 from J, leaving 14 bases between them. Germline lookup yields CDR1 SEHNR and CDR2 FQNEAQ (reference sequence). This CDR3 spans 16 amino acids. The DNA for the CDR3 is TGTGCCAGCAGCTTCGCTGGGGGGGAAATGAACACTGAAGCTTTCTTT. It encodes CASSFAGGEMNTEAFF. Filled out from reference TRBV7-9 and TRBJ1-1, the complete variable domain reads DTGVSQNPRHKITKRGQNVTFRCDPISEHNRLYWYRQTLGQGPEFLTYFQNEAQLEKSRLLSDRFSAERPKGSFSTLEIQRTEQGDSAMYLCASSFAGGEMNTEAFFGQGTRLTVV.

The chain carries TRBV29-1 and TRBJ1-1; 9 nucleotides agree with TRBD1. With 6 bases clipped from V and 6 bases from J, the junction kept 14 bases outside the gene matches. This CDR3 is 15 amino acids long. The germline V gene has CDR1 SQVTM and CDR2 ANQGSEA. CDR3 coding DNA: TGCAGCGTCCTTCTTCTGACGGGACAGGGCGCTGAAGCTTTCTTT. Its translation: CSVLLLTGQGAEAFF.

This clone was counted once. The chain couples TRBV27 to TRBJ1-1; D is possibly TRBD1 (5 bases). Trimming removed 7 bases at V and 1 base at J, with 13 bases between. Looked up from germline, CDR1 is MNHEY and CDR2 is SMNVEV (reference sequence). This CDR3 is 14 amino acids long. The CDR3 DNA reads as TGTGCCAGCACCCCCCTTGGGGGGAACACTGAAGCTTTCTTT. Translating it yields CASTPLGGNTEAFF.